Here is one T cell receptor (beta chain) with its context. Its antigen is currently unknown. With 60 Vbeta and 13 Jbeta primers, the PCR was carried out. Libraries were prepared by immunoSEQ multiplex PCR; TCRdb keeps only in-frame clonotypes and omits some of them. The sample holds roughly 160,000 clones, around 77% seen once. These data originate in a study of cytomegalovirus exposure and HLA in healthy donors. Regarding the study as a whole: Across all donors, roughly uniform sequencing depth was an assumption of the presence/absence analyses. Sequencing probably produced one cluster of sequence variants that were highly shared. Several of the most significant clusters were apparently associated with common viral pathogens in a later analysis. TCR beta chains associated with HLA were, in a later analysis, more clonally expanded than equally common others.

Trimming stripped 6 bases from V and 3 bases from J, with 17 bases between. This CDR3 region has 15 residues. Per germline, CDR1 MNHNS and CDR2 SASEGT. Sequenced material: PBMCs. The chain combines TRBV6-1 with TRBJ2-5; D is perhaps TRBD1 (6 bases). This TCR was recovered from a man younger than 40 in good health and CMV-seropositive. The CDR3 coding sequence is TGTGCCAGCAGATACCGGAGCCAGGGGAAAGAGACCCAGTACTTC. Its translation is CASRYRSQGKETQYF.